The T cell receptor beta chain described here comes from a study of vaccination and CD4 T cells after COVID-19. General study findings and limits: Counts of SARS-CoV-2-reactive clonotypes had a median that went from approximately 21 to 38, a nonsignificant change.

Treatment here: roughly 10-day PBMC culture with coronavirus spike peptide pools or control peptides (ViraFEST assay). The collection of CD4+ T cells from the unexposed donor took place before the COVID-19 pandemic (2011-2018). V was pared by 0 bases and J by 2 bases, with 14 bases between. CDR3 length: 16 amino acids. CDR1 is SGHTA, CDR2 FQGNSA, per germline. For this clonotype: The antigen is unknown.

Sequenced with the Oncomine TCR Beta short-read assay was DNA taken from cultured CD4+ T cells. It was from cultured CD4+ T cells that genomic DNA was extracted. TCRdb re-called the PCR reads through MiXCR, storing one row per CDR3 protein. The sample yields nearly 7,000 distinct CDR3 sequences, around 35% seen once. The chain has TRBV7-2 and TRBJ2-7; D possibly uses TRBD1 or TRBD2 (5 bases each). Sequencing input: CD4+ T cells from blood, cultured in vitro. The clonotype originates from a human donor in good health. CDR3 amino acids: CASSLARGLGAYEQYF. CDR3 nucleotide sequence: TGTGCCAGCAGCTTAGCTCGGGGCCTCGGGGCCTACGAGCAGTACTTC.